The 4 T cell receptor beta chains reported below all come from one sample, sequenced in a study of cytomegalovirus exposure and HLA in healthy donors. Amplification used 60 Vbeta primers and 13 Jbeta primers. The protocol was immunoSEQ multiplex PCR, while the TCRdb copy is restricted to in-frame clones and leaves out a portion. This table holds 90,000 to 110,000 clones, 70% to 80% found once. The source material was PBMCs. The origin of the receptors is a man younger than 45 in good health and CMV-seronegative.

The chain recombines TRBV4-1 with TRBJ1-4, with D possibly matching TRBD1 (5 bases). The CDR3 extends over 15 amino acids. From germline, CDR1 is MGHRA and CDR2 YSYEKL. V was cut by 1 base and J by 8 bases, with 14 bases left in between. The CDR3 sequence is CASSQGRGGREKLFF. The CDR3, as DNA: TGCGCCAGCAGCCAAGGAAGGGGAGGGCGGGAAAAACTGTTTTTT.

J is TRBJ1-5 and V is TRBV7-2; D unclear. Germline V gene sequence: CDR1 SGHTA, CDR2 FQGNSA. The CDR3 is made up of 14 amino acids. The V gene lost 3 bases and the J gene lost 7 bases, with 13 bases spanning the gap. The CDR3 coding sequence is TGTGCCAGCAGCTTCGGCAGGTTAGGACAGCCCCAGCATTTT. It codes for CASSFGRLGQPQHF.

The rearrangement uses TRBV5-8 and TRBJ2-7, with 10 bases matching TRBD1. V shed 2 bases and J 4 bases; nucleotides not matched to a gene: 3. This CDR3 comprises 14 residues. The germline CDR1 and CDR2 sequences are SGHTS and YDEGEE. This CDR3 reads CASSFGQGEYEQYF. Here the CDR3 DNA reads TGTGCCAGCAGCTTTGGACAGGGGGAGTACGAGCAGTACTTC.

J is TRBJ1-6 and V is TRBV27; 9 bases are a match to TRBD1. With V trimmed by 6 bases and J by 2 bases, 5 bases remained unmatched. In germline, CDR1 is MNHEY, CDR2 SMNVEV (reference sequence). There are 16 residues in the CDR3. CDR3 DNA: TGTGCCAGCAGGCGGACAGGGGAACCCTATAATTCACCCCTCCACTTT. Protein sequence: CASRRTGEPYNSPLHF.